Listed here are 14 T cell receptor beta chains from one sample, sequenced in a study of blood T cell repertoires in COVID-19. TCRdb's copy holds only in-frame clones and misses some; the assay was immunoSEQ multiplex PCR. In the table there are about 480,000 clones, 88% of which are singletons. Specimen: PBMCs or T cells enriched from blood (not recorded which). The receptors originated from a middle-aged woman who had recovered from COVID-19.

The CDR3 here is CASSSYGGSDEQYF. CDR3 DNA sequence: TGTGCCAGCAGCTCCTACGGAGGATCGGACGAGCAGTACTTC. J is TRBJ2-7 and V is TRBV7-8; tentatively, D is TRBD2 (5 bases). Germline lookup yields CDR1 SGHVS and CDR2 FQNEAQ. The length of the CDR3 is 14 residues. The V end lost 4 bases, the J end lost 5 bases, and 15 bases lay between the germline ends. The whole variable domain, filled in from reference TRBV7-8 and TRBJ2-7, reads GAGVSQSPRYKVAKRGQDVALRCDPISGHVSLFWYQQALGQGPEFLTYFQNEAQLDKSGLPSDRFFAERPEGSVSTLKIQRTQQEDSAVYLCASSSYGGSDEQYFGPGTRLTVT.

The DNA for the CDR3 is TGTGCCAGCAGCACGGCGGGACTAGAGGGGTACGAGCAGTACTTC. This translates into CASSTAGLEGYEQYF. The rearrangement uses TRBV28 and TRBJ2-7, with TRBD2 matching 8 bases. This CDR3 spans 15 amino acids. V dropped 6 bases and J dropped 4; count of bases not matched to a gene: 11. The germline V gene encodes CDR1 MDHEN and CDR2 SYDVKM.

J is TRBJ1-5 and V is TRBV5-8, with 12 bases that match TRBD1. Germline CDR1 is SGHTS and CDR2 is YDEGEE. The V gene end was trimmed by 4 bases and the J gene end by 5 bases; junction bases not matched to a gene: 4. The CDR3 has 15 amino acids. The DNA for the CDR3 is TGTGCCAGCAGCAGGGACAGGGGGCTGGATCAGCCCCAGCATTTT. Translating it yields CASSRDRGLDQPQHF.

This clone appeared a single time. The chain employs TRBV5-5 and TRBJ1-5, with 8 bases aligning to TRBD1. Losses at the gene ends were 1 base for V and 7 bases for J; bases not matched to a gene: 7. This CDR3 is built from 15 residues. The germline V gene has CDR1 SGHKS and CDR2 YYEKEE (reference sequence). CDR3 sequence: CASSLQGATFQPQHF. As DNA, the CDR3 is TGTGCCAGCAGCTTGCAGGGGGCAACGTTCCAGCCCCAGCATTTT.

J is TRBJ2-1 and V is TRBV15; 9 nucleotides agree with TRBD2. Trimming took 1 base from V and 0 from J; bases not matched to a gene: 4. This CDR3 has 17 amino acids. CDR1 is LNHNV, CDR2 YYDKDF, per germline (reference sequence). CDR3 region: CATSRGPSGNSYNEQFF. In nucleotides, the CDR3 is TGTGCCACCAGCAGAGGTCCTAGCGGGAACTCCTACAATGAGCAGTTCTTC.

This chain links TRBV3-1 (or the pseudogene TRBV3-2) with TRBJ2-7; unclear D gene. V lost 5 bases, J lost 5 bases, and 13 bases lay in between. CDR1 LGHDT and CDR2 YNNKEL come from the germline V gene (reference sequence). This CDR3 comprises 13 residues. CDR3 nucleotide sequence: TGTGCCAGCAGCACTTTTGGCGGCGACGAGCAGTACTTC. Residues: CASSTFGGDEQYF.

The chain uses TRBV5-1 and TRBJ1-1; TRBD1 matches at 7 bases. The trim removed 4 bases at V and 4 bases at J, leaving 7 bases unmatched. The germline gives CDR1 SGHRS, CDR2 YFSETQ. The CDR3 has 14 residues. The CDR3 reads CASSNQGVATEAFF. The CDR3 nucleotides are TGCGCCAGCAGCAACCAGGGGGTTGCCACTGAAGCTTTCTTT.

The genes are TRBV6-6 and TRBJ2-7; 7 bases align to TRBD2. The germline gives CDR1 MNHNY, CDR2 SVGAGI (reference sequence). This CDR3 spans 14 amino acids. The V segment lost 5 bases and the J segment 0 bases; nucleotides outside the gene matches: 4. CDR3 sequence: CASSPSGTSYEQYF. The CDR3 DNA reads TGTGCCAGCAGTCCTAGCGGAACCTCCTACGAGCAGTACTTC.

This chain joins TRBV6-2 or TRBV6-3 and TRBJ1-1; perhaps TRBD1 as D (5 bases). The CDR3 loop spans 14 amino acids. CDR1 and CDR2 from the germline V gene are MNHEY and SVGEGT. Deletions cut 4 bases from V and 1 base from J, with 10 bases between. The CDR3 nucleotides read TGTGCCAGCAGTTGGATGGGGCAGAACACTGAAGCTTTCTTT. This sequence encodes CASSWMGQNTEAFF.

The rearrangement links TRBV6-5 to TRBJ1-6; 8 bases align to TRBD1. The CDR3 contains 15 residues. From germline, CDR1 is MNHEY and CDR2 SVGAGI. The J segment lost 7 bases and the V segment lost 2 bases, leaving 4 bases of the junction unmatched. The CDR3: CASSYETGENSPLHF. CDR3 bases: TGTGCCAGCAGTTACGAGACAGGGGAAAATTCACCCCTCCACTTT.

The chain combines TRBV13 with TRBJ1-6, with 8 positions matching TRBD1. Germline CDR1 reads PRHDT; CDR2 reads FYEKMQ (reference sequence). The J segment lost 7 bases and the V segment lost 5 bases, leaving 7 bases of the junction unmatched. CDR3 length: 15 amino acids. The CDR3: CASSVITGGNSPLHF. The DNA for the CDR3 is TGTGCCAGCAGCGTGATCACAGGGGGAAATTCACCCCTCCACTTT.

V gene TRBV7-2 combines with J gene TRBJ2-1; 10 nucleotides match TRBD2. This CDR3 spans 16 amino acids. Per the germline V gene, CDR1 is SGHTA and CDR2 is FQGNSA. The V and J ends lost 1 base and 4 bases, in that order; junction bases with no gene match: 4. The CDR3 sequence is CASSLVQGLAYNEQFF. Written as DNA, the CDR3 is TGTGCCAGCAGCTTAGTCCAGGGACTAGCGTACAATGAGCAGTTCTTC.

The J gene is TRBJ2-7, the V gene TRBV10-3; the match to TRBD1 covers 10 bases. The V and J ends lost 4 bases and 10 bases, in that order; junction bases with no gene match: 10. CDR3 length: 14 amino acids. Looked up from germline, CDR1 is ENHRY and CDR2 is SYGVKD. CDR3: CAISAGGTGVDQYF. The CDR3, as DNA: TGTGCCATCAGTGCCGGTGGGACAGGGGTCGACCAGTACTTC.

This chain links TRBV2 with TRBJ2-1; D possibly corresponds to TRBD1 (6 bases). Between the trimmed V and J ends, which lost 5 bases and 9 bases, there was a span of 14 bases. Germline V gene lookup returns CDR1 SNHLY and CDR2 FYNNEI. The CDR3 is 13 residues long. CDR3 in DNA: TGTGCCAGCAGTTTAACAGGGATCGGTGAGCAGTTCTTC. Amino acids: CASSLTGIGEQFF.